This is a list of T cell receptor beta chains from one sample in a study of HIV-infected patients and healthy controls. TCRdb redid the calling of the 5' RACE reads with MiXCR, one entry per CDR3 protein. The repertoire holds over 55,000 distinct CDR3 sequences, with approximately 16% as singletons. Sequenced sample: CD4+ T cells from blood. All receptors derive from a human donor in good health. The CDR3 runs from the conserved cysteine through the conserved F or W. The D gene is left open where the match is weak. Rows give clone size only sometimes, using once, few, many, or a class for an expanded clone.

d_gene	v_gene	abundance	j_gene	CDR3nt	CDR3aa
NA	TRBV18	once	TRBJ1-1	TGTGCCAGCCGGATCCGGGAGGTGGGCACTGAAGCTTTCTTT	CASRIREVGTEAFF
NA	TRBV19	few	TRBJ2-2	TGTGCCAGTAGGTTGGTGGGAGTGCCCGGGGAGCTGTTTTTT	CASRLVGVPGELFF
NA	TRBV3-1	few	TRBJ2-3	TGTGCCAGCAGCCAGGGAGATACGCAGTATTTT	CASSQGDTQYF
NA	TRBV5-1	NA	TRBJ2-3	TGCGCCAGCAGCTTGGAGAGAACTAGCACAGATACGCAGTATTTT	CASSLERTSTDTQYF
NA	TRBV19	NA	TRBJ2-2	TGTGCCAGTAAATCCTCCGTGGTGGGCACCGGGGAGCTGTTTTTT	CASKSSVVGTGELFF
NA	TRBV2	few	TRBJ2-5	TGTGCCAGCAGAAAAGACAGTGAAGAGACCCAGTACTTC	CASRKDSEETQYF
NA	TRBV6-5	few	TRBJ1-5	TGTGCCAGCAGACGGCAGGTGAATCAGCCCCAGCATTTT	CASRRQVNQPQHF
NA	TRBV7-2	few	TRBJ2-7	TGTGCCAGCAGCCTCATGCCCACTCTAGCCTTCTCCTACGAGCAGTACTTC	CASSLMPTLAFSYEQYF
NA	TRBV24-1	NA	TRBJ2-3	TGTGCCACCAGTGATTTTTACAGGGAAACAGATACGCAGTATTTT	CATSDFYRETDTQYF
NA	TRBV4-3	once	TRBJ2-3	TGCGCCAGCAGCCAAGATCCTTCCACAGATACGCAGTATTTT	CASSQDPSTDTQYF
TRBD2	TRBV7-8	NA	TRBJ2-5	TGTGCCAGCAGCCGCGGGGGGCGAGAAGAGACCCAGTACTTC	CASSRGGREETQYF
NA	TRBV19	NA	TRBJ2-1	TGTGCCAGTAGTATAGGAGGTCGAGACCCCCGGAGCTCCTACAATGAGCAGTTCTTC	CASSIGGRDPRSSYNEQFF
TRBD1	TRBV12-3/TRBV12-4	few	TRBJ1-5	TGTGCCAGCAGTTTGGACAGAGGGGGCAGGCTGGGCAATCAGCCCCAGCATTTT	CASSLDRGGRLGNQPQHF
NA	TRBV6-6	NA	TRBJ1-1	TGTGCCAGCAGAGACCGGGTGACTGAAGCTTTCTTT	CASRDRVTEAFF
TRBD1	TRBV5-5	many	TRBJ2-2	TGTGCCGGGGGGACAGGGAACACCGGGGAGCTGTTTTTT	CAGGTGNTGELFF